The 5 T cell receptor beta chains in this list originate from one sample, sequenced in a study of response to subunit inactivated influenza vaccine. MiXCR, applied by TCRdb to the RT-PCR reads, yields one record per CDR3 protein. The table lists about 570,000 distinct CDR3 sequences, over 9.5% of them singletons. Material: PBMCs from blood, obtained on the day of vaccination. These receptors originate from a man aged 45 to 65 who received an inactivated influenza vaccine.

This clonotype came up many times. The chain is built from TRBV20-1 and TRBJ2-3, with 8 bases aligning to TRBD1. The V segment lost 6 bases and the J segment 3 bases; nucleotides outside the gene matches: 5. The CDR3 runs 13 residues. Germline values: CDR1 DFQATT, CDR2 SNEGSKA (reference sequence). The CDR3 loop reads CSAPGGGTDTQYF. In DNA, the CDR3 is TGCAGTGCCCCAGGGGGCGGGACAGATACGCAGTATTTT.

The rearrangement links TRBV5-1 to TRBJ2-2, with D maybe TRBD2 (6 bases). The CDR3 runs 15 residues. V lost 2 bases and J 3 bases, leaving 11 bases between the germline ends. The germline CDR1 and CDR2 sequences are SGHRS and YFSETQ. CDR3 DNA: TGCGCCAGCAGCTTCCGGGGGATGGACACCGGGGAGCTGTTTTTT. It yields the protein CASSFRGMDTGELFF.

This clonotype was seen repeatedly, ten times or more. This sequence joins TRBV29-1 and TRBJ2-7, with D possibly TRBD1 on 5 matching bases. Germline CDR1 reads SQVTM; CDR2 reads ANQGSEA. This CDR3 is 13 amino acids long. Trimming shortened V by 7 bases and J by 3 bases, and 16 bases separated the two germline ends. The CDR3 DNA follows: TGCAGCGCCGGAACCGACAGACGCTACGAGCAGTACTTC. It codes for CSAGTDRRYEQYF.

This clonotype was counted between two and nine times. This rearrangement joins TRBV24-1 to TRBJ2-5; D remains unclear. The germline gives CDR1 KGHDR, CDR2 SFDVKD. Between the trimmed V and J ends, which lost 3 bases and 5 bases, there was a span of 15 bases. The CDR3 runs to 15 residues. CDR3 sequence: CATSDKGVPSETQYF. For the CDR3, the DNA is TGTGCCACCAGTGATAAGGGTGTGCCGTCGGAGACCCAGTACTTC.

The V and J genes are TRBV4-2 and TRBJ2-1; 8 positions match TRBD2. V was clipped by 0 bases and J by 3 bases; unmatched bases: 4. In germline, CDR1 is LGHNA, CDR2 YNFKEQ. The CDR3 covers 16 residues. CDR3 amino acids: CASSQDPAGGYNEQFF. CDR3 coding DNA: TGTGCCAGCAGCCAAGATCCCGCGGGGGGCTACAATGAGCAGTTCTTC.